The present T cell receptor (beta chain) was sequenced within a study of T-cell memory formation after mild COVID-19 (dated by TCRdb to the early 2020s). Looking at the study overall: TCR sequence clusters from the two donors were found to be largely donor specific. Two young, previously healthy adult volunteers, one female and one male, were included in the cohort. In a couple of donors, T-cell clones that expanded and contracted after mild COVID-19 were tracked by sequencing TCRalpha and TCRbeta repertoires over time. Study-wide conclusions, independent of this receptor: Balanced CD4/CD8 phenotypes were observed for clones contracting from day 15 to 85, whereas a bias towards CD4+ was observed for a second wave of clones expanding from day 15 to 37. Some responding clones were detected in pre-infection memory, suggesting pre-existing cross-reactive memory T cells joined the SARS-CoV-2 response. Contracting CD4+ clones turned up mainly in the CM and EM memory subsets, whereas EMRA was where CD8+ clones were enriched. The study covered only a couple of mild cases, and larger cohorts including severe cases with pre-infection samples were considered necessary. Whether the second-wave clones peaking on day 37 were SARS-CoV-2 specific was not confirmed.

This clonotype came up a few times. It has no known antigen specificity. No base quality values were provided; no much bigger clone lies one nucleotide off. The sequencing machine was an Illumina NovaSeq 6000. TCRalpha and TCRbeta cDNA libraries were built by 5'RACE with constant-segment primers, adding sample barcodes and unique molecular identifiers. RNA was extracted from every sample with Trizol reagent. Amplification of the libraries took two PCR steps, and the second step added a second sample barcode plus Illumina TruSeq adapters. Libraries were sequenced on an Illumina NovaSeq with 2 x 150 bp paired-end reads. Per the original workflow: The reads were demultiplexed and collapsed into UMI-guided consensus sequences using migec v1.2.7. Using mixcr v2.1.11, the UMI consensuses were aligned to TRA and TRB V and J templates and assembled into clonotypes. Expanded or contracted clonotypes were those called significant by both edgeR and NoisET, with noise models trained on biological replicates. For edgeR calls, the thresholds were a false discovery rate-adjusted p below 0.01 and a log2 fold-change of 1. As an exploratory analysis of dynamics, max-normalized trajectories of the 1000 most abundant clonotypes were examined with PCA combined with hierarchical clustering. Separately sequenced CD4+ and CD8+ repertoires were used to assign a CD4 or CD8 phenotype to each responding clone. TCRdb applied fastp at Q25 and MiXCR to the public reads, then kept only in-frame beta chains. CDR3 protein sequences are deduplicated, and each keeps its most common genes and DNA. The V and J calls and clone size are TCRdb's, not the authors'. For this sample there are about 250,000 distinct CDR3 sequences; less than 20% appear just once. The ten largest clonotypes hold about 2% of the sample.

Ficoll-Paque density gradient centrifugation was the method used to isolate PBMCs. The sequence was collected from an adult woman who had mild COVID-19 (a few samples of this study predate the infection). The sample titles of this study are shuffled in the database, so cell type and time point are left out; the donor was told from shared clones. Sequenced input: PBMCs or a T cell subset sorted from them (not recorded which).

The CDR3 region: CASSLSADQPQHF. The sequenced DNA: TGCGCCAGCAGCTTGTCGGCGGATCAGCCCCAGCATTTT. This chain is built from TRBV5-1 and TRBJ1-5, with the D gene not confidently named. CDR1 and CDR2 are drawn from the germline V gene: SGHRS, YFSETQ. Cut back by 1 base and 5 bases, the V and J ends lie 7 bases apart. The CDR3 starts with the cysteine, ends with the phenylalanine, and has 13 residues. Just the 39-base CDR3 DNA is kept, in frame starting at base 1.